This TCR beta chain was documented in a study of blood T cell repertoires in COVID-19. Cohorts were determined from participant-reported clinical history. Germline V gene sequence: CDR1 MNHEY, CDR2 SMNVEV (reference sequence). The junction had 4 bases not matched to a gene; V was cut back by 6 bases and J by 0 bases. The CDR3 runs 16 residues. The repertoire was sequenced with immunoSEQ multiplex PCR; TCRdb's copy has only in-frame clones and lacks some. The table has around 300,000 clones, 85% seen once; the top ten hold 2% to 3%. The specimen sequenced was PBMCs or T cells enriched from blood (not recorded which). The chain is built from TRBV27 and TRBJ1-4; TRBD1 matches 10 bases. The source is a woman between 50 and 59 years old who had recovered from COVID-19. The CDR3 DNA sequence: TGTGCCAGCAGAGACAGGGGGCGTGCAACTAATGAAAAACTGTTTTTT. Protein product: CASRDRGRATNEKLFF.